This TCR beta chain was found in a study of CD8+ T cells in alopecia areata. Study-wide findings and caveats: Normal skin's resident alphabeta T cells are sequenced alongside lesional scalp T cells. An increase in clonality over normal scalp was evident in lesional scalp, especially alopecia totalis/universalis. Patients showed less clear TCR sequence sharing than mice, possibly partly because of HLA diversity.

Sorted out of PBMCs were CD4+ T cells and CD8+ T cells. For this clone: Its specificity is not known.

cDNA serving as the sequencing template came from extracted, reverse transcribed RNA. Using immunoSEQ multiplex PCR, the repertoire was profiled, and TCRdb retains in-frame clones only, with some absent. The table lists more than 90,000 clones, roughly two thirds of them singletons. The receptor was derived from a human donor in good health. The specimen sequenced was CD4+ T cells sorted from blood.

CDR3 protein: CSVESGQGSSNEQFF. CDR3 in DNA: TGCAGCGTTGAATCGGGACAGGGGTCGAGTAATGAGCAGTTCTTC. The chain uses TRBV29-1 and TRBJ2-1; TRBD1 matches 10 bases. This CDR3 region has 15 residues. V shed 2 bases and J 7 bases; nucleotides not matched to a gene: 8. CDR1 and CDR2 from the germline V gene are SQVTM and ANQGSEA.